The rows below give T cell receptor beta chains drawn from one sample of a study of shared clonotypes between healthy human individuals. The table came from immunoSEQ multiplex PCR; TCRdb's copy has only in-frame clones and leaves some out. The sample shows about 2.4 million clones, approximately 90% of them seen only once. The material sequenced was naive CD4+ T cells sorted from blood. The origin of the receptors is a man between 18 and 35 years old in good health. The CDR3 runs from the conserved cysteine through the conserved F or W. D genes are given only for firm matches. Clone size is stated in some rows and not others, as once, few, many or a class when expanded.

V,J,size,D,DNA,CDR3
TRBV7-2,TRBJ1-1,NA,NA,TGTGCCAGCAGCCCCCCAGGGCGGGAGGCTACTGAAGCTTTCTTT,CASSPPGREATEAFF
TRBV7-9,TRBJ2-7,NA,NA,TGTGCCAGCAGCTTACGAAAGGGGGTCACCTACGAGCAGTACTTC,CASSLRKGVTYEQYF
TRBV5-1,TRBJ1-1,NA,NA,TGCGCCAGCAGCTTGGATGCAGGGGCGAACACTGAAGCTTTCTTT,CASSLDAGANTEAFF
TRBV10-3,TRBJ1-3,once,NA,TGTGCCATCAGTGAGCCCGGGGGCTCTGGAAACACCATATATTTT,CAISEPGGSGNTIYF
TRBV30,TRBJ1-2,NA,NA,TGTGCCTGGAGTGTGTCCGTAATAGCTAACTATGGCTACACCTTC,CAWSVSVIANYGYTF
TRBV2,TRBJ1-2,NA,TRBD1,TGTGCCAGCAGTGAAGACAGGGGAGGCTACACCTTC,CASSEDRGGYTF
TRBV5-3,TRBJ2-3,NA,TRBD1,TGTGCCAGAAGCCCGGACAGGGGGCCCGGAGATACGCAGTATTTT,CARSPDRGPGDTQYF
TRBV19,TRBJ1-1,NA,NA,TGTGCCAGTAGTGCCCCCGGGACGGCGAACACTGAAGCTTTCTTT,CASSAPGTANTEAFF
TRBV5-1,TRBJ1-1,NA,TRBD1,TGCGCCAGCAGCTTGGATAGGACAGGGGGGAACACTGAAGCTTTCTTT,CASSLDRTGGNTEAFF
TRBV7-9,TRBJ1-2,NA,TRBD1,TGTGCCAGCAGCGTCATAGGGACAGGGGGTATCTACACCTTC,CASSVIGTGGIYTF